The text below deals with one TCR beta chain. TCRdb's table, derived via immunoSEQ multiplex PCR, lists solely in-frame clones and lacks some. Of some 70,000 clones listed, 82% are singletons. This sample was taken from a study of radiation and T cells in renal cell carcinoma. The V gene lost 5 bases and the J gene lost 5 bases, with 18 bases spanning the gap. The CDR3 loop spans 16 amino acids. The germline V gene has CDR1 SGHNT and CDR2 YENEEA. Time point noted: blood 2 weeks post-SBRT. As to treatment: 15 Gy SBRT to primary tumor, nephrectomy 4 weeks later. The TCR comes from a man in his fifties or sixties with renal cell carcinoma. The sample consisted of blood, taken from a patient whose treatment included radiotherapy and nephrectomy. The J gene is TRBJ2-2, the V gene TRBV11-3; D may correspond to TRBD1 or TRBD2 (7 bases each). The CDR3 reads CASSPRQGGGTGELFF. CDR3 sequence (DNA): TGTGCCAGCAGCCCAAGACAGGGCGGGGGAACCGGGGAGCTGTTTTTT.